This TCR beta chain is from a study of blood T cell repertoires in COVID-19. For the study at large: Material from acute and convalescent COVID-19 was sourced from the United States, Italy and Spain. PBMCs, B-cell-depleted T cells, or T cells provided the cDNA or gDNA that made up the material.

In the authors' workflow: Scientists estimated how many nucleated cells there were by amplifying reference gene primers. Produced via immunoSEQ multiplex PCR; TCRdb's table is partial and in-frame only. V, J and clone size are those of that table, while D and trimming were read from the DNA. The sample lists some 170,000 clones; nearly 80% were seen once. The CDR3 runs to 8 residues. Trimming stripped 10 bases from V and 10 bases from J, with 5 bases between. Germline lookup yields CDR1 ENHRY and CDR2 SYGVKD. Material: peripheral blood. This receptor was taken from a woman in her seventies with acute or convalescent COVID-19. The rearrangement links TRBV10-3 to TRBJ2-1; D may be TRBD2 (5 bases). CDR3 bases: TGTGCCACGGGGGAGCAGTTCTTC. It is translated as CATGEQFF.